A single TCR beta chain is shown here with its context. The repertoire was sequenced with immunoSEQ multiplex PCR; TCRdb's copy has only in-frame clones and lacks some. The sample holds around 300,000 clones; approximately 85% are singletons and the top ten take around 0.88%. This record comes from a study of cytomegalovirus exposure and HLA in healthy donors. In germline, CDR1 is LNHNV, CDR2 YYDKDF (reference sequence). The CDR3 contains 16 residues. V was clipped by 3 bases and J by 6 bases, with 21 bases between them. The specimen was PBMCs. This receptor was taken from a man aged 25 to 45 in good health and CMV-seronegative. V and J are TRBV15 and TRBJ2-7; TRBD2 might be the D (7 bases). This CDR3 reads CATSRPRQLRGAEQYF. DNA of the CDR3: TGTGCCACCAGCAGGCCGAGACAGCTCCGGGGGGCCGAGCAGTACTTC. Variable domain in full (rest from reference TRBV15 and TRBJ2-7): DAMVIQNPRYQVTQFGKPVTLSCSQTLNHNVMYWYQQKSSQAPKLLFHYYDKDFNNEADTPDNFQSRRPNTSFCFLDIRSPGLGDTAMYLCATSRPRQLRGAEQYFGPGTRLTVT.